This is a list of T cell receptor beta chains from one sample in a study of cytomegalovirus exposure and HLA in healthy donors. Method: immunoSEQ multiplex PCR; TCRdb's copy keeps in-frame clones and lacks some. Seen here are 120,000 or so clones, approximately 71% observed once, and the top ten hold over 2.5%. The specimen was PBMCs. These TCRs come from a woman between 45 and 60 years old in good health and CMV-seronegative. Both conserved end residues are part of each CDR3. D genes are given only for firm matches. Only some rows state a clone size, as once, few, many or a class for expanded clones.

v_call	clone_size	j_call	d_call	cdr3_nt	cdr3_aa
TRBV6-5	few	TRBJ1-1	-	TGTGCCAGCAGCCGAGAACCTAGGACTGAAGCTTTCTTT	CASSREPRTEAFF
TRBV28	-	TRBJ2-1	-	TGTGCCAGCAGTATACTCAACAATGAGCAGTTCTTC	CASSILNNEQFF
TRBV7-2	-	TRBJ1-5	TRBD1	TGTGCCAGCAGCCCGAGGACAGGGATGGATCAGCCCCAGCATTTT	CASSPRTGMDQPQHF
TRBV28	-	TRBJ2-1	TRBD2	TGTGCCAGCAGTTTCCCCCAGGGCGGGGGGGACTCCTACAATGAGCAGTTCTTC	CASSFPQGGGDSYNEQFF
TRBV25-1	-	TRBJ2-1	TRBD2	TGTGCCAGCAGTGAAACCCGACTAGCGGGAGTCGATGAGCAGTTCTTC	CASSETRLAGVDEQFF
TRBV6-5	-	TRBJ2-3	TRBD2	TGTGCCAGCAGCGGGGGGGACACAGATACGCAGTATTTT	CASSGGDTDTQYF
TRBV7-2	-	TRBJ2-2	-	TGTGCCAGCAGCTCGAGACAGGCCACCGGGGAGCTGTTTTTT	CASSSRQATGELFF
TRBV29-1	-	TRBJ1-2	TRBD1	TGCAGCGTACGGACAGGCGGGAACTATGGCTACACCTTC	CSVRTGGNYGYTF
TRBV18	-	TRBJ2-5	TRBD2	TGTGCCAGCTCACCAGGCAGGGCTGGACTAGCGGCGGAGACCCAGTACTTC	CASSPGRAGLAAETQYF
TRBV7-2	-	TRBJ2-5	-	TGTGCCAGCAGCCCGCGACTCCTTCAAGAGACCCAGTACTTC	CASSPRLLQETQYF
TRBV9	-	TRBJ1-6	TRBD1	TGTGCCAGCAGCGTACGGGACAGGGGCTCCTATAATTCACCCCTCCACTTT	CASSVRDRGSYNSPLHF
TRBV28	-	TRBJ2-7	TRBD2	TGTGCCAGCAGTTTAGCGGGAGGGCCTCTCGAGCAGTACTTC	CASSLAGGPLEQYF
TRBV29-1	-	TRBJ1-1	-	TGCAGCGTCCCCTCCTTCGGGGGTGGAACTGAAGCTTTCTTT	CSVPSFGGGTEAFF
TRBV7-2	-	TRBJ2-1	-	TGTGCCAGCAGCCGGACTCAAAATGAGCAGTTCTTC	CASSRTQNEQFF
TRBV7-9	-	TRBJ2-5	-	TGTGCCAGCAGCTTAGAACTAGCCCAAGAGACCCAGTACTTC	CASSLELAQETQYF
TRBV28	-	TRBJ2-7	TRBD2	TGTGCCAGCAGACTAGCGGGAGGTGATTCCTACGAGCAGTACTTC	CASRLAGGDSYEQYF
TRBV6-4	few	TRBJ1-2	-	TGTGCCAGCAGACCCTCGGGGAGGGATGGCTACACCTTC	CASRPSGRDGYTF
TRBV9	-	TRBJ1-4	-	TGTGCCAGCAGCGTAACTCCCATGGATGAAAAACTGTTTTTT	CASSVTPMDEKLFF
TRBV7-9	once	TRBJ2-7	-	TGTGCCAGCAGCCCGGACTACTCCTACGAGCAGTACTTC	CASSPDYSYEQYF
TRBV4-3	few	TRBJ1-2	-	TGCGCCAGCAGCCAAGAAAGCTCAGGGGCTGGCTACACCTTC	CASSQESSGAGYTF
TRBV30	-	TRBJ1-5	-	TGTGCCTGGGGCAGTTATAGCAATCAGCCCCAGCATTTT	CAWGSYSNQPQHF
TRBV5-1	-	TRBJ2-5	-	TGCGCCAGCAGCTTCGTGTTTTCGGAGAGCCAAGAGACCCAGTACTTC	CASSFVFSESQETQYF
TRBV7-2	-	TRBJ1-3	TRBD1	TGTGCCAGCAGGGGAACAGGGGATGGAAACACCATATATTTT	CASRGTGDGNTIYF
TRBV18	-	TRBJ1-5	-	TGTGCCAGCTCCCGGGGAGGGCTTAAGCTCAATCAGCCCCAGCATTTT	CASSRGGLKLNQPQHF
TRBV28	-	TRBJ1-2	-	TGTGCCAGCAGCCAAGCCGGGTTAAAGTTGGGCTACACCTTC	CASSQAGLKLGYTF
TRBV7-2	-	TRBJ2-7	TRBD1	TGTGCCAGCAGCCTCCGACAGGGGGACTACGGGCAGTACTTC	CASSLRQGDYGQYF
TRBV11-2	-	TRBJ1-1	-	TGTGCCAGCAGCTCTGATCCGGGACATTTGGCTTTCTTT	CASSSDPGHLAFF
TRBV7-8	-	TRBJ2-2	-	TGTGCCAGCAGCTTAGCGGGATATGGGGCACCGGGGGAGCTGTTTTTT	CASSLAGYGAPGELFF
TRBV11-3	-	TRBJ2-1	-	TGTGCCAGCAGCCCAACAGGGTTGAATGAGCAGTTCTTC	CASSPTGLNEQFF
TRBV7-9	-	TRBJ1-5	-	TGTGCCAGCAGCTACAGTAGCAATCAGCCCCAGCATTTT	CASSYSSNQPQHF
TRBV7-2	-	TRBJ2-3	-	TGTGCCAGCAGCTTACGGGGACTCAATCCAGATACGCAGTATTTT	CASSLRGLNPDTQYF
TRBV28	-	TRBJ1-5	TRBD1	TGTGCCAGCAGGAGGGGGCAGCTTCAGCCCCAGCATTTT	CASRRGQLQPQHF
TRBV27	-	TRBJ2-7	TRBD1	TGTGCCAGCAGCCGAGTTGGGACAGGGGACCACGAGCAGTACTTC	CASSRVGTGDHEQYF